The rows below give T cell receptor beta chains drawn from one sample of a study of T cells in Graves' hyperthyroidism and ophthalmopathy. TCRdb itself ran the multiplex PCR reads through MiXCR, one entry per CDR3 protein. The sample contains about 560,000 distinct CDR3 sequences, 16% of which appear only once. The sample taken for sequencing was blood. The receptor set was obtained from a woman between 18 and 30 years old with Graves' hyperthyroidism. CDR3s include the opening cysteine and the closing phenylalanine or tryptophan. Each record gives: D gene, V gene, J gene, clone size, CDR3 DNA, CDR3 protein. A D gene is named only where the DNA matches it firmly. Only some rows state a clone size, as once, few, many or a class for expanded clones.

NA	TRBV28	TRBJ2-2	NA	TGTGCCAGCAGTTTAACACGCGGGGGCGACACCGGGGAGCTGTTTTTT	CASSLTRGGDTGELFF
NA	TRBV19	TRBJ2-7	NA	TGTGCCAGTAGCAGGGAAGGCGTAGGCTACGAGCAGTACTTC	CASSREGVGYEQYF
TRBD2	TRBV19	TRBJ2-3	NA	TGTGCCAGTAGTACGACAGGGAAGGTTCTAGCGGGAGGATCCGCCTATCATTCAGATACGCAGTATTTT	CASSTTGKVLAGGSAYHSDTQYF
TRBD1	TRBV28	TRBJ2-2	many	TGTGCCAACGTTACCGGGACAGAGAACACCGGGGAGCTGTTTTTT	CANVTGTENTGELFF
NA	TRBV12-3/TRBV12-4	TRBJ1-6	many	TGTGCCAGCAGCCCGAGCACCGGCTATAATTCACCCCTCCACTTT	CASSPSTGYNSPLHF
NA	TRBV6-2/TRBV6-3	TRBJ2-3	many	TGTGCCAGCCAGGACAGCTCCACAGATACGCAGTATTTT	CASQDSSTDTQYF
TRBD1	TRBV9	TRBJ1-2	NA	TGTGCCAGCAGCGTAGAGTGGACAGGGAACCACACCTTC	CASSVEWTGNHTF
NA	TRBV19	TRBJ2-3	NA	TGTGCCAGTAGTATAGCGGGGGGCGGTGATACGCAGTATTTT	CASSIAGGGDTQYF
NA	TRBV30	TRBJ2-2	NA	TGTGCCTGGAGTCCCGTGCCAGGGAACACCGGGGAGCTGTTTTTT	CAWSPVPGNTGELFF
TRBD1	TRBV3-1	TRBJ1-2	few	TGTGCCAGCAGCCAACGGACAGGGGGTGCCAACTATGGCTACACCTTC	CASSQRTGGANYGYTF
NA	TRBV30	TRBJ1-5	many	TGTGCCTGGAGTGTAGCAGAAGAGCAGCCCCAGCATTTT	CAWSVAEEQPQHF
NA	TRBV30	TRBJ1-2	many	TGTGCCTGGAGTGTAGTTTCGTATGGCTACACCTTC	CAWSVVSYGYTF
NA	TRBV6-5	TRBJ2-3	NA	TGTGCCAGCAGTTACTCGTCGACCGGGTGCACAGATACGCAGTATTTT	CASSYSSTGCTDTQYF
TRBD1	TRBV5-5	TRBJ1-2	few	TGTGCCAGCAGCCCCCGACAGGGCACTAACTATGGCTACACCTTC	CASSPRQGTNYGYTF
TRBD2	TRBV7-2	TRBJ2-2	NA	TGTGCCAGCAGCCGACGAGGACTAGCGGGAGGGGGTGCCGGGGAGCTGTTTTTT	CASSRRGLAGGGAGELFF
NA	TRBV11-2	TRBJ2-5	once	TGTGCCAGCAGTGATTCGTCCAGTGGTCAAGAGACCCAGTACTTC	CASSDSSSGQETQYF
NA	TRBV5-1	TRBJ2-7	many	TGCGCCAGCAGCTTTTCCAGGTCCTACGAGCAGTACTTC	CASSFSRSYEQYF
TRBD1	TRBV5-1	TRBJ1-2	NA	TGCGCCAGCAGCTTGGGCCCCGGGACAGGGCTTGGCTACACCTTC	CASSLGPGTGLGYTF
NA	TRBV12-3/TRBV12-4	TRBJ2-1	NA	TGTGCCACCTTAATGGGGCGGGGAATGAATGAGCAGTTCTTC	CATLMGRGMNEQFF
NA	TRBV30	TRBJ2-2	NA	TGTGCCTGGGGGTGGATAACAGGGAACACCGGGGAGCTGTTTTTT	CAWGWITGNTGELFF
TRBD1	TRBV20-1	TRBJ2-7	NA	TGCAGTGCTACCCGGGACAGGGGCACCTACGAGCAGTACTTC	CSATRDRGTYEQYF
NA	TRBV29-1	TRBJ1-2	NA	TGCAGCGTTGAAGCCCAGGGCAGCTATGGCTACACCTTC	CSVEAQGSYGYTF
NA	TRBV9	TRBJ2-4	NA	TGTGCCAGCAGCGCAGACTATCTGCAAAACATTCAGTACTTC	CASSADYLQNIQYF
NA	TRBV9	TRBJ1-2	NA	TGTGCCAGCAGCGTAGGAGGACAGAACTATGGCTACACCTTC	CASSVGGQNYGYTF
TRBD1	TRBV29-1	TRBJ1-4	once	TGCAGCGTTCGGACAGGGGCCCAAACTTTCACCGCAACTAATGAAAAACTGTTTTTT	CSVRTGAQTFTATNEKLFF
NA	TRBV19	TRBJ2-7	few	TGTGCCAGTAGCCCGGGACGGAGGGACGACCCCTACGAGCAGTACTTC	CASSPGRRDDPYEQYF
TRBD1	TRBV11-2	TRBJ2-3	many	TGTGCCAGCAGCTTAGAAGGGACAGACACAGATACGCAGTATTTT	CASSLEGTDTDTQYF
NA	TRBV28	TRBJ2-7	few	TGTGCCAGCACCCCTGGGACGGAATACGAGCAGTACTTC	CASTPGTEYEQYF
NA	TRBV3-1	TRBJ2-3	many	TGTGCCAGCAGCCAAGGAGCAACGGCAGATACGCAGTATTTT	CASSQGATADTQYF
NA	TRBV3-1	TRBJ1-2	many	TGTGCCAGCAGCCGCACAGAGGGCTATGGCTACACCTTC	CASSRTEGYGYTF
NA	TRBV24-1	TRBJ2-4	many	TGTGCCACCAGTGGAACAGGAGTAGCCAAAAACATTCAGTACTTC	CATSGTGVAKNIQYF
NA	TRBV4-1	TRBJ2-7	few	TGCGCCAGCAGCCAAGGGGGAGGACACCTCTACGAGCAGTACTTC	CASSQGGGHLYEQYF
NA	TRBV3-1	TRBJ1-3	few	TGTGCCAGCAGCCTAAGGGCCCAACGACCTGGAAACACCATATATTTT	CASSLRAQRPGNTIYF
NA	TRBV20-1	TRBJ2-5	NA	TGCAGTGCTAGTCCCCAAGGGACCCAGTACTTC	CSASPQGTQYF
NA	TRBV3-1	TRBJ1-2	many	TGTGCCAGCAGCCAAGAAGTTGACAGTCCTTTAGGCTACACCTTC	CASSQEVDSPLGYTF
TRBD1	TRBV7-2	TRBJ1-2	NA	TGTGCCAGCAGCTTAGTTGGACAGGGGGCGGGCGGCTACACCTTC	CASSLVGQGAGGYTF
NA	TRBV18	TRBJ1-4	few	TGTGCCAGCTCACCACCGGGAGGGCGTGAAAAACTGTTTTTT	CASSPPGGREKLFF
TRBD1	TRBV5-6	TRBJ1-2	NA	TGTGCCAGCAGCTTGGGCGCGACAGGGGGCAACTATGGCTACACCTTC	CASSLGATGGNYGYTF
NA	TRBV2	TRBJ2-1	many	TGTGCCAGCAGCCTCGGACAGAGCTCCTACAATGAGCAGTTCTTC	CASSLGQSSYNEQFF
NA	TRBV10-3	TRBJ1-1	NA	TGTGCCATCAGTGAGCCTGACGGTGCCCTTAGTGCTTTCTTT	CAISEPDGALSAFF
NA	TRBV6-6	TRBJ1-2	NA	TGTGCCAGCAGTTACTCGAGGCCAGCTAACTATGGCTACACCTTC	CASSYSRPANYGYTF
TRBD1	TRBV6-2/TRBV6-3	TRBJ1-5	many	TGTGCCAGCCGCGATGGACAGGGCGGCCAGCCCCAGCATTTT	CASRDGQGGQPQHF
TRBD2	TRBV2	TRBJ2-4	few	TGTGCCAGCAGTCATCGGACTAGCGGGGGGGCCAAAAACATTCAGTACTTC	CASSHRTSGGAKNIQYF
NA	TRBV3-1	TRBJ2-6	NA	TGTGCCAGCAGCCCCCTCCTATCTGGGGCCAACGTCCTGACTTTC	CASSPLLSGANVLTF
NA	TRBV19	TRBJ1-3	NA	TGTGCCAGCCGCTCGTACGCGGGACCCTCTGGAAACACCATATATTTT	CASRSYAGPSGNTIYF
NA	TRBV7-9	TRBJ1-5	NA	TGTGCCAGCAGCTTAGGGGGTAGCAGTCAGCCCCAGCATTTT	CASSLGGSSQPQHF
NA	TRBV20-1	TRBJ2-2	many	TGCAGTGCTAGAGATAGGGGCCGAGGCACCGGGGAGCTGTTTTTT	CSARDRGRGTGELFF
NA	TRBV7-2	TRBJ1-2	NA	TGTGCCAGCAGCTTAGCGCTAAACTATGGCTACACCTTC	CASSLALNYGYTF
NA	TRBV5-1	TRBJ2-7	many	TGCGCCAGCAGCCCGGTTACCTCCTACGAGCAGTACTTC	CASSPVTSYEQYF
NA	TRBV15	TRBJ2-5	NA	TGTGCCACCAGCCGAGATCTCCAAGAGACCCAGTACTTC	CATSRDLQETQYF
NA	TRBV5-6	TRBJ2-3	many	TGTGCCAGCAGCTTGCTTGGTTCAGGGCTAAGCACAGATACGCAGTATTTT	CASSLLGSGLSTDTQYF
NA	TRBV5-5	TRBJ1-1	NA	TGTGCCAGCAGTCGCGACATTTGGGCTTTCTTT	CASSRDIWAFF
TRBD2	TRBV7-9	TRBJ2-7	many	TGTGCCAGCTCATGGACTAGCGGGACCTACGAGCAGTACTTC	CASSWTSGTYEQYF
TRBD1	TRBV20-1	TRBJ2-7	NA	TGCAGTGCTAGAGATAGAGGGGGCAACATCAACGAGCAGTACTTC	CSARDRGGNINEQYF
NA	TRBV29-1	TRBJ2-1	many	TGCAGCGTTGAACCTGGGGTCAGGGACAATGAGCAGTTCTTC	CSVEPGVRDNEQFF
TRBD1	TRBV12-3/TRBV12-4	TRBJ1-1	many	TGTGCCAGCAGTTTAGGGGACAGATTGAACACTGAAGCTTTCTTT	CASSLGDRLNTEAFF
NA	TRBV20-1	TRBJ1-5	NA	TGCAGTGCTAGATATAAATATAGCAATCAGCCCCGGCATTTT	CSARYKYSNQPRHF
NA	TRBV6-1	TRBJ2-5	many	TGTGCCAGCCGAGCACGGCGGGATACCCAGGTGGCCCAGTACTTC	CASRARRDTQVAQYF
TRBD2	TRBV29-1	TRBJ2-7	many	TGCAGCGTTGAACCGGCTAGCGGGAGGGGGGGGCAGTACTTC	CSVEPASGRGGQYF